One TCR beta chain is described in this entry. The target antigen is unknown. These data are taken from a study of radiation and T cells in renal cell carcinoma. Repertoires were generated with immunoSEQ multiplex PCR, while TCRdb's copy carries only in-frame clones and drops some. In the table there are tens of thousands of clones, 80% to 90% of which are singletons. The CDR3 covers 17 residues. Per the germline V gene, CDR1 is ENHRY and CDR2 is SYGVKD. The V end was cut by 10 bases, the J end by 0 bases, with 21 bases between. Time point in this sample: blood 2 weeks post-SBRT. Treatment specified: 15 Gy SBRT to primary tumor, nephrectomy 4 weeks later. Radiation-treated patients gave blood at baseline, week 2 and week 4. Study-wide findings and caveats: Baseline intratumoral clonotype presence is unknown without pretreatment biopsies. In blood, top tumor clones expanded by 2 weeks, shrinking by 4.

The starting material was blood, obtained from a patient whose treatment included radiotherapy and nephrectomy. V is TRBV10-3 and J is TRBJ2-2, with D possibly TRBD2 on 6 matching bases. This clonotype was obtained from a woman between 50 and 59 years old with renal cell carcinoma. The CDR3 protein is CATKLVGGRANTGELFF. DNA for the CDR3: TGTGCCACCAAGCTTGTAGGAGGGCGGGCGAACACCGGGGAGCTGTTTTTT.